The 30 T cell receptor beta chains in this list originate from one sample, sequenced in a study of T cell repertoires in cytomegalovirus infection. For these receptors, no antigen is known. TCRdb itself ran the reads through MiXCR, one entry per CDR3 protein. This sample has hundreds of thousands of distinct CDR3 sequences; around a third occur once, and the top ten carry 15% to 20%. The starting material was cultured PBMCs, obtained from culture after CMV antigen stimulation. These receptors all stem from a human donor in good health (CMV status not recorded). Some clones in this sample may be carry-over from other donors' samples.

This clonotype was seen repeatedly, ten times or more. The rearrangement uses TRBV7-9 and TRBJ1-6; D may be TRBD1 (5 bases). The ends were cut back, 2 bases at V and 9 bases at J, with 14 bases in the middle. The CDR3 is 15 amino acids. Germline CDR1 and CDR2: SEHNR and FQNEAQ (reference sequence). The CDR3 DNA sequence: TGTGCCAGCAGCTTATTGGTAGGGGTAGGTTCACCCCTCCACTTT. It specifies CASSLLVGVGSPLHF. The full variable domain, its missing parts supplied by reference TRBV7-9 and TRBJ1-6, is DTGVSQNPRHKITKRGQNVTFRCDPISEHNRLYWYRQTLGQGPEFLTYFQNEAQLEKSRLLSDRFSAERPKGSFSTLEIQRTEQGDSAMYLCASSLLVGVGSPLHFGNGTRLTVT.

This clonotype was seen a handful of times. This chain links TRBV7-6 with TRBJ1-1; a weak D match, TRBD1 (6 bases). CDR3 size: 16 residues. Deletions cut 5 bases from V and 0 bases from J, with 16 bases between. The germline V gene encodes CDR1 SGHVS and CDR2 FNYEAQ. The CDR3 DNA reads as TGTGCCAGCAGCCAGGGGCCTCCGGGCATGAACACTGAAGCTTTCTTT. Translation: CASSQGPPGMNTEAFF. Variable domain in full (rest from reference TRBV7-6 and TRBJ1-1): GAGVSQSPRYKVTKRGQDVALRCDPISGHVSLYWYRQALGQGPEFLTYFNYEAQQDKSGLPNDRFSAERPEGSISTLTIQRTEQRDSAMYRCASSQGPPGMNTEAFFGQGTRLTVV.

This clonotype was counted only a few times. V gene TRBV6-1 combines with J gene TRBJ1-1, with unresolved D. Looked up from germline, CDR1 is MNHNS and CDR2 is SASEGT. Trimming took off 4 bases at V and 0 bases at J, with 9 bases between the two ends. This CDR3 region has 14 residues. CDR3 protein: CASSGKQMNTEAFF. The CDR3, as DNA: TGTGCCAGCAGTGGCAAACAGATGAACACTGAAGCTTTCTTT.

The V and J genes are TRBV5-1 and TRBJ1-6, with D possibly being TRBD1 (6 bases). Germline CDR1 is SGHRS and CDR2 is YFSETQ. The CDR3 extends over 15 amino acids. Trimming took off 2 bases at V and 10 bases at J, with 16 bases between the two ends. The CDR3: CASSFLAGANSPLHF. CDR3 DNA: TGCGCCAGCAGCTTCCTCGCAGGGGCCAACTCACCCCTCCACTTT. The full variable domain, in which reference TRBV5-1 and TRBJ1-6 provide the parts outside the CDR3, is KAGVTQTPRYLIKTRGQQVTLSCSPISGHRSVSWYQQTPGQGLQFLFEYFSETQRNKGNFPGRFSGRQFSNSRSEMNVSTLELGDSALYLCASSFLAGANSPLHFGNGTRLTVT.

This sequence joins TRBV10-3 and TRBJ2-1; 13 bases align to TRBD2. In germline, CDR1 is ENHRY, CDR2 SYGVKD. CDR3 length equals 15 residues. V was pared by 4 bases and J by 4 bases, with 1 base of the junction left unmatched. As DNA, the CDR3 is TGTGCCATCAGTGCGACTAGCGGGGGGTACAATGAGCAGTTCTTC. Amino acid sequence: CAISATSGGYNEQFF.

This clonotype was observed a few times. V is TRBV7-2 and J is TRBJ2-7, with D tentatively TRBD2 (6 bases). V was cut by 5 bases and J by 2 bases, with 13 bases left in between. The CDR3 sequence is 14 residues long. Germline V gene lookup returns CDR1 SGHTA and CDR2 FQGNSA. Here the CDR3 reads CASSRWRDTYEQYF. The DNA of the CDR3 is TGTGCCAGCAGCCGATGGCGGGATACCTACGAGCAGTACTTC.

This clonotype was recorded a few times. The chain is built from TRBV19 and TRBJ2-1; D might be TRBD1 or TRBD2, each matching 5 bases. This CDR3 has 17 residues. From germline, CDR1 is LNHDA and CDR2 SQIVND (reference sequence). The V end was cut by 5 bases, the J end by 2 bases, with 19 bases between. CDR3: CASSLGLGERAYNEQFF. The CDR3 nucleotides are TGTGCCAGTAGTCTCGGGTTGGGGGAGAGGGCCTACAATGAGCAGTTCTTC.

This clonotype was counted a few times. In nucleotides, the CDR3 is TGCAGTGCCAGCCCGGTCCCTTGGTATGGCTACACCTTC. Translation gives CSASPVPWYGYTF. The rearrangement uses TRBV20-1 and TRBJ1-2, with D uncertain. This CDR3 region has 13 residues. Germline CDR1 and CDR2: DFQATT and SNEGSKA (reference sequence). Trimming cost V 6 bases and J 5 bases, with 16 bases left between them.

This chain joins TRBV4-1 and TRBJ2-7; 11 bases align to TRBD2. In germline, CDR1 is MGHRA, CDR2 YSYEKL. The CDR3 has 17 residues. After removal of 5 bases from V and 0 bases from J, the junction contained 9 bases not matched to a gene. CDR3 loop: CASSSTSGGPSSYEQYF. CDR3 DNA sequence: TGCGCCAGCAGCTCTACTAGCGGGGGACCAAGCTCCTACGAGCAGTACTTC.

The table lists this clonotype with a few counts. This chain connects TRBV20-1 to TRBJ2-1; TRBD1 is a possible D gene (6 bases). Germline V gives CDR1 DFQATT, CDR2 SNEGSKA (reference sequence). CDR3 size: 13 residues. CDR3 sequence (DNA): TGCAGCCTACAGGGAGACGCTTACAATGAGCAGTTCTTC. Amino acids: CSLQGDAYNEQFF.

The chain has TRBV6-2 or TRBV6-3 and TRBJ2-2; no clear D gene. The CDR3 spans 14 residues. Germline V CDR1 and CDR2: MNHEY, SVGEGT. The V end lost 2 bases, the J end lost 9 bases, and 13 bases lay between the germline ends. CDR3 loop: CASSYQYLTRELFF. CDR3 nucleotides: TGTGCCAGCAGTTACCAATACCTGACGCGGGAGCTGTTTTTT.

This clonotype was observed a few times. This CDR3 reads CASSLGFLRHF. The CDR3 bases are TGTGCCAGCAGCCTGGGGTTTCTTCGTCATTTT. The chain joins TRBV12-3 or TRBV12-4 to TRBJ1-5, with D unresolved. This CDR3 is built from 11 residues. The V end lost 6 bases, the J end lost 16 bases, and 16 bases lay between the germline ends.

The chain employs TRBV12-3 or TRBV12-4 and TRBJ2-6; 7 positions agree with TRBD1. This CDR3 is built from 17 residues. Trimming took 6 bases from V and 4 from J; bases not matched to a gene: 12. The CDR3 spells CASSLQGLLAGANVLTF. CDR3 nucleotides: TGTGCCAGCAGCTTACAGGGGCTCCTGGCCGGGGCCAACGTCCTGACTTTC.

V usage is TRBV20-1 and J usage is TRBJ2-7; no clear D gene. Per germline, CDR1 DFQATT and CDR2 SNEGSKA (reference sequence). Trimming cost V 0 bases and J 6 bases, with 12 bases left between them. The CDR3 is 13 amino acids. The CDR3 sequence: CSARDLGLFEQYF. The CDR3 coding sequence is TGCAGTGCTAGAGATCTCGGTCTATTCGAGCAGTACTTC.

The chain employs TRBV7-2 and TRBJ1-2; 8 nucleotides agree with TRBD1. Germline trimming cut 5 bases from V and 4 bases from J; bases unmatched to any gene: 9. The CDR3 spans 15 residues. The germline gives CDR1 SGHTA, CDR2 FQGNSA. The CDR3 bases are TGTGCCAGCAGCACCCGACAGGGGAGTGCCTATGGCTACACCTTC. Protein: CASSTRQGSAYGYTF.

Many counts were recorded for this clonotype. This chain uses TRBV12-3 or TRBV12-4 with TRBJ1-3; possible D gene TRBD1, 6 bases. The CDR3 is made up of 15 amino acids. Trimming cost V 5 bases and J 0 bases, with 11 bases left between them. CDR3 region: CASSRSGDSGNTIYF. CDR3 DNA: TGTGCCAGCAGTCGATCAGGGGACTCTGGAAACACCATATATTTT.

The chain couples TRBV28 to TRBJ2-7; D not resolved. The germline V gene encodes CDR1 MDHEN and CDR2 SYDVKM. Trimming removed 6 bases from V and 5 bases from J, with 14 bases in between. This CDR3 contains 13 residues. CDR3 bases: TGTGCCAGCAGGCCGACTGGAATAAACGAGCAGTACTTC. It is translated as CASRPTGINEQYF.

The CDR3 nucleotides are TGTGCCAGCATTGCGACTAGCGACTCCTACGAGCAGTACTTC. Protein: CASIATSDSYEQYF. V usage is TRBV2 and J usage is TRBJ2-7, with 8 bases identical to TRBD2. Germline CDR1 reads SNHLY; CDR2 reads FYNNEI. With V trimmed by 7 bases and J by 0 bases, 5 bases remained unmatched. This CDR3 spans 14 amino acids.

The chain combines TRBV4-1 with TRBJ2-1; 10 bases align to TRBD2. CDR1 and CDR2 (germline): MGHRA, YSYEKL. There are 16 residues in the CDR3. After removal of 4 bases from V and 3 bases from J, the junction contained 6 bases not matched to a gene. This CDR3 is CASSLRTSGDYNEQFF. In nucleotides, the CDR3 is TGCGCCAGCAGCCTAAGGACTAGCGGAGACTACAATGAGCAGTTCTTC.

The J gene is TRBJ2-1, the V gene TRBV11-2, with 7 bases fitting TRBD2. Germline V gene sequence: CDR1 SGHAT, CDR2 FQNNGV. The CDR3 is made up of 15 amino acids. J lost 12 bases, V lost 0 bases, and 11 bases had no gene match. The CDR3 DNA is TGTGCCAGCAGCTTAGATCGGACTAGTTGGGAGGGGCAGTTCTTC. As protein: CASSLDRTSWEGQFF.

With respect to this clonotype: Being one base from a much bigger clone, this may be a read error. This chain joins TRBV7-2 and TRBJ1-2; maybe TRBD1 (6 bases). This CDR3 is built from 15 residues. Germline V gene sequence: CDR1 SGHTA, CDR2 FQGNSA. The CDR3, as DNA: TGTGCCAGCAACTTAGGGTCAGGGGTCCACTATGGCTACACCTTC. It translates to CASNLGSGVHYGYTF.

The V and J genes are TRBV6-2 or TRBV6-3 and TRBJ1-2, with 8 nucleotides matching TRBD1. The CDR3 has 16 residues. With V trimmed by 1 base and J by 3 bases, 7 bases remained unmatched. Per the germline V gene, CDR1 is MNHEY and CDR2 is SVGEGT. The CDR3 spells CASSYYRTGIDYGYTF. CDR3 nucleotide sequence: TGTGCCAGCAGTTACTACCGGACAGGGATCGACTATGGCTACACCTTC.

This clonotype has more than one count but fewer than ten. The V gene is TRBV9, the J gene TRBJ2-7, with D possibly TRBD1 on 6 matching bases. Germline V gene lookup returns CDR1 SGDLS and CDR2 YYNGEE. V lost 3 bases and J 2 bases, leaving 12 bases between the germline ends. This CDR3 has 14 residues. The chain's CDR3 is CASSASGHPYEQYF. CDR3 coding DNA: TGTGCCAGCAGCGCATCGGGACACCCCTACGAGCAGTACTTC.

The chain has TRBV7-4 and TRBJ2-5; D not certain. This CDR3 contains 14 residues. Trimming took 1 base from V and 7 from J, leaving 13 bases between them. Germline assignment: CDR1 SGHVT and CDR2 SQSDAQ. This chain's CDR3 is CASSLGADYGTQYF. The CDR3 DNA reads as TGTGCCAGCAGCTTAGGGGCGGATTACGGGACCCAGTACTTC. The full variable domain, completed using reference TRBV7-4 and TRBJ2-5, is GAGVSQSPRYKVAKRGRDVALRCDSISGHVTLYWYRQTLGQGSEVLTYSQSDAQRDKSGRPSGRFSAERPERSVSTLKIQRTEQGDSAVYLCASSLGADYGTQYFGPGTRLLVL.

This clonotype showed up just a few times. A junction boundary mismatches the germline segment, possibly from a read error. The chain recombines TRBV10-3 with TRBJ2-1; 10 positions agree with TRBD1. The CDR3 extends over 16 amino acids. The germline V gene encodes CDR1 ENHRY and CDR2 SYGVKD. CDR3 DNA sequence: TGTGCCACCAGTATGGGGGACAGGGGCGACTACAATGAGCAGTTCTTC. Translated: CATSMGDRGDYNEQFF.

The chain is built from TRBV2 and TRBJ2-1; possible D gene TRBD2, 5 bases. V was clipped by 3 bases and J by 12 bases, with 21 bases between them. This CDR3 is 15 amino acids long. Germline V gene data show CDR1 as SNHLY and CDR2 as FYNNEI. Here the CDR3 DNA reads TGTGCCAGCAGTGACAACGAGGTGAGAGCGGCCCTGCAGTTCTTC. It codes for CASSDNEVRAALQFF.

A single count supports this clonotype. J is TRBJ1-2 and V is TRBV28; tentatively, D is TRBD1 (6 bases). The germline V and J ends were trimmed by 4 bases and 6 bases, with 15 bases remaining between them. Germline CDR1 reads MDHEN; CDR2 reads SYDVKM. The CDR3 contains 14 residues. DNA for the CDR3: TGTGCCAGCAGTTCCCGTACAGGGTATAATGGCTACACCTTC. This encodes CASSSRTGYNGYTF.

Many counts were recorded for this clonotype. V gene TRBV19 combines with J gene TRBJ2-5; tentatively, D is TRBD2 (6 bases). The CDR3 is 13 residues long. The V gene's germline CDR1 is LNHDA and CDR2 SQIVND (reference sequence). Trimming pared 5 bases from V and 4 bases from J, leaving 11 bases between. In DNA, the CDR3 is TGTGCCAGTAGTGGGACTGACGGAGAGACCCAGTACTTC. Translating gives CASSGTDGETQYF.

The chain employs TRBV4-3 and TRBJ1-1; maybe TRBD1 (6 bases). This CDR3 has 17 residues. Germline loops: CDR1 LGHNA, CDR2 YSLEER. V was cut by 0 bases and J by 1 base, with 15 bases left in between. CDR3 in DNA: TGCGCCAGCAGCCAAGATCTCATAGGGGGTACGAACACTGAAGCTTTCTTT. Amino acid sequence: CASSQDLIGGTNTEAFF.

This chain uses TRBV19 with TRBJ1-3, with unresolved D. Trimming pared 3 bases from V and 7 bases from J, leaving 13 bases between. CDR1 and CDR2 (germline): LNHDA, SQIVND (reference sequence). The CDR3 consists of 14 residues. The DNA for the CDR3 is TGTGCCAGTAGTATCGCCGCAGGAGGCAACACCATATATTTT. It encodes CASSIAAGGNTIYF.